This TCR beta chain was found in a study of T-cell reconstitution after alpha-beta-depleted transplantation in children (dated by TCRdb to 2016 to 2018). Background on the whole study: T-cell immune reconstitution after TCRalphabeta/CD19-depleted allogeneic hematopoietic cell transplantation in children was quantitatively tracked in the study by means of TCR repertoire profiling. What the study reported, not specific to this receptor: The high TCRbeta diversity at day 60 in some patients was ascribed to recipient T cells and intrathymic progenitors that had survived conditioning. The apparently early recovery of alphabetaT-cell counts about two months after transplant reportedly depended on only several hundred rapidly expanded clones that came from non-depleted graft cells. The frequencies of hyperexpanded clones fell over the following months, and after one year, T-cell counts and TCRbeta diversity were mostly attributed to newly produced T cells.

After removal of 3 bases from V and 6 bases from J, the junction retains 6 bases not matched to a gene. Its CDR3 holds 15 amino acids, cysteine through phenylalanine. Only the CDR3 region is kept as DNA, spanning 45 bases read in frame from base 1. The library was obtained by PCR. Sequenced using an Illumina HiSeq 2500. TCR library preparation used molecular barcoding, with unique molecular identifiers applied to normalize quantification of the TCRbeta repertoire. The public reads were quality trimmed at Q25 with fastp and then assembled into clones with MiXCR by TCRdb, keeping productive beta chains. Rows with one shared CDR3 protein collapse into an entry with the most common genes and DNA. The sample table records 250,000 to 300,000 distinct CDR3 sequences; just over 7.5% of these occur just once. Clones ranked in the top ten supply around 9.8% of the sample. Reading the label with the study, this specimen's treatment or condition is: allogeneic hematopoietic cell transplantation with graft depleted of TCRalphabeta T cells and CD19 B cells. The children who served as transplant recipients had been given grafts of TCRalphabeta/CD19-depleted allogeneic hematopoietic cells.

This clonotype was detected ten times or more. Its antigen specificity is not known. There are no base qualities to consult, and no much larger clone falls within one base. The chain joins TRBV12-3 or TRBV12-4 to TRBJ2-2; TRBD1 agrees with 8 junctional bases. The sample was peripheral blood, taken 360 days after TCRalphabeta/CD19-depleted stem cell transplant. The sequence derives from a female patient aged 2-10 years who had a stem cell transplant for Fanconi anemia, so the T cells may come from the graft donor. The CDR3 reads as follows: CASSFRGQVAGELFF. The DNA sequence is given as TGTGCCAGCAGTTTCAGGGGACAGGTCGCCGGGGAGCTGTTTTTT.